The TCR beta chain described here comes from a study of shared clonotypes between healthy human individuals. The overall study: Per donor, CD8 memory used one plate, CD8 naive used two, CD4 memory used three and CD4 naive used three.

This table comes from immunoSEQ multiplex PCR, and its TCRdb copy is limited to in-frame clones, with some not included. Of under 650,000 clones detected, about 95% appear once; the ten largest clones hold about 0.064%. Trimming took 6 bases from V and 4 from J, leaving 19 bases between them. Per the germline V gene, CDR1 is SGHTA and CDR2 is FQGNSA. The CDR3 consists of 16 residues. This chain connects TRBV7-2 to TRBJ1-5; D is unresolved. Material: naive CD4+ T cells sorted from blood. Subset indicated: CD45RA+ positively selected. The sequence was collected from a woman aged 25 to 39 in good health. As DNA, the CDR3 is TGTGCCAGCAGTCCATTTTCACCCCCTGTTAATCAGCCCCAGCATTTT. Its protein product is CASSPFSPPVNQPQHF.